This TCR beta chain was recorded in a study of shared clonotypes between healthy human individuals. TCRdb's copy holds only in-frame clones and misses some; the assay was immunoSEQ multiplex PCR. The sample has 650,000 to 700,000 clones; roughly 87% are singletons. In germline, CDR1 is PRHDT, CDR2 FYEKMQ (reference sequence). The CDR3 has 14 amino acids. V lost 0 bases and J 4 bases, leaving 6 bases between the germline ends. Regarding this clone: The same CDR3 can be traced to other DNA sequences in this sample.

V usage is TRBV13 and J usage is TRBJ2-2, with a weak D call TRBD2 (5 bases). This receptor was taken from a man aged 18 to 29 in good health. Some clones in this sample may be carry-over from other donors' samples. The sequenced material came from memory CD8+ T cells from PBMCs. As to subset: CD45RO+ cells pooled with CCR7-negative TemRA cells. CDR3 nucleotides: TGTGCCAGCAGCTTAGGCCGGGGCACCGGGGAGCTGTTTTTT. Its translation: CASSLGRGTGELFF.